This is a list of T cell receptor beta chains from one sample in a study of T cell responses to AZD1222 COVID-19 vaccine. Some clones are missing from TCRdb's copy, which holds only in-frame ones; the method was immunoSEQ multiplex PCR. The table records around 90,000 clones, 70% to 90% of them present only once. Sequences were derived from peripheral blood, sampled on day 0 of AZD1222 vaccination. The source is an adult in good health. CDR3s include the opening cysteine and the closing phenylalanine or tryptophan. D genes are given only for firm matches. Only part of the rows carry a size: once, few, many, or a class if the clone is expanded.

d_call	clone_size	v_call	j_call	cdr3_nt	cdr3_aa
NA	NA	TRBV2	TRBJ1-2	TGTGCCAGCAGGGGGGACACTAACTATGGCTACACCTTC	CASRGDTNYGYTF
NA	NA	TRBV2	TRBJ1-5	TGTGCCAGCAATCAATTGTATAGCAATCAGCCCCAGCATTTT	CASNQLYSNQPQHF
TRBD2	NA	TRBV3-1/TRBV3-2	TRBJ2-7	TGTGCCAGCAGCCGCCCGGGACTACGGGACGAGCAGTACTTC	CASSRPGLRDEQYF
TRBD2	NA	TRBV7-9	TRBJ2-5	TGTGCCAGCAGCAAGACTAGCGGGGGGTACCAAGAGACCCAGTACTTC	CASSKTSGGYQETQYF
TRBD1	NA	TRBV7-2	TRBJ2-2	TGTGCCAGCAGCCGTCGACAGGGACCGAACACCGGGGAGCTGTTTTTT	CASSRRQGPNTGELFF
NA	NA	TRBV20-1	TRBJ2-7	TGCAGTGCTAGCGTCGTGGAAGAGCAGTACTTC	CSASVVEEQYF
TRBD1	NA	TRBV9	TRBJ2-5	TGTGCCAGCAGCGCCGGGACAGGGTCACGAGAGACCCAGTACTTC	CASSAGTGSRETQYF
TRBD1	few	TRBV3-1/TRBV3-2	TRBJ2-2	TGTGCCAGCAGCCAAGTGACAGGGTCCGCCGGGGAGCTGTTTTTT	CASSQVTGSAGELFF
NA	NA	TRBV3-1/TRBV3-2	TRBJ1-5	TGTGCCAGCAGCCAAGTGGGTGGCGATCAGCCCCAGCATTTT	CASSQVGGDQPQHF
TRBD1	NA	TRBV10-1	TRBJ2-3	TGCGCCAGCAGTGAGTCGAAGACAGGGAGCGCAGATACGCAGTATTTT	CASSESKTGSADTQYF
TRBD2	NA	TRBV6-2/TRBV6-3	TRBJ2-1	TGTGCCAGCAGTTACTTACGGGGGGGCCAGGATGAGCAGTTCTTC	CASSYLRGGQDEQFF